This TCR beta chain was captured by sequencing in a study of shared T cell receptors in the human thymus. Per the germline V gene, CDR1 is SGDLS and CDR2 is YYNGEE. The CDR3 loop spans 14 amino acids. V was pared by 1 base and J by 7 bases, with 14 bases between. Sequenced by immunoSEQ multiplex PCR; TCRdb stores in-frame clones only, minus some. The table shows about 540,000 clones, with around 78% occurring only once. The same specimen was also included in a second study, on human thymus T cells. That report notes: Resected material from corrective heart surgery provided the thymus tissue analysed. Related research reported highly overlapping thymic repertoires among unrelated individuals.

Sequencing was done on a sample of thymocytes. This sequence joins TRBV9 and TRBJ1-2; D remains ambiguous. The source of this sequence is a boy in the first two years of life with a congenital heart defect. The CDR3 spells CASSVNPAPGGYTF. DNA for the CDR3: TGTGCCAGCAGCGTAAATCCAGCGCCGGGTGGCTACACCTTC.